The present T cell receptor (beta chain) was sequenced within a study of blood T cell repertoires in COVID-19. Study context: Samples came from the United States, Italy and Spain, spanning acute and convalescent COVID-19.

The CDR3 sequence is 14 residues long. The germline V and J ends were trimmed by 5 bases and 0 bases, with 8 bases remaining between them. Per the germline V gene, CDR1 is SGHVS and CDR2 is FQNEAQ. In the authors' methods: Estimation of nucleated cell counts was performed using reference gene primer amplification. Some clones are missing from TCRdb's copy, which holds only in-frame ones; the method was immunoSEQ multiplex PCR. D and trimming come from the DNA, and the V and J calls and clone size come from that table. The sample shows about 290,000 clones, approximately 86% of them seen only once. This clone was seen once.

This TCR was sampled from a woman between 50 and 59 years old with active or convalescent COVID-19. The specimen was peripheral blood. This chain uses TRBV7-8 with TRBJ1-5; D unresolved. Here the CDR3 reads CASSPNRSNQPQHF. CDR3 in DNA: TGTGCCAGCAGCCCTAATCGTAGCAATCAGCCCCAGCATTTT.